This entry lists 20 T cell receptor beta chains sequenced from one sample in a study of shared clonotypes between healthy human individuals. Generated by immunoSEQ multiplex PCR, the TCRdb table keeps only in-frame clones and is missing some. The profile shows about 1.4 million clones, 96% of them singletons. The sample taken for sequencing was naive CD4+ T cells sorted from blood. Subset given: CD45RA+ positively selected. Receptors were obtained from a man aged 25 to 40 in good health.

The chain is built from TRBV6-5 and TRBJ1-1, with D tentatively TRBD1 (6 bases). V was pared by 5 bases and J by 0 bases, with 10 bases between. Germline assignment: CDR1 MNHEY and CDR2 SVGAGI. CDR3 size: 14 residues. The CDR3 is CASSRGSMNTEAFF. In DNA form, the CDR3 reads TGTGCCAGCAGTAGGGGGTCGATGAACACTGAAGCTTTCTTT.

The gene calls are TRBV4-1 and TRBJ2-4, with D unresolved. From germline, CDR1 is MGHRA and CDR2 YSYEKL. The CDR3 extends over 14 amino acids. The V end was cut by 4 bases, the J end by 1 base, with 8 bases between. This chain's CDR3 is CASSRLGAKNIQYF. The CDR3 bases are TGCGCCAGCAGCCGTTTAGGGGCCAAAAACATTCAGTACTTC.

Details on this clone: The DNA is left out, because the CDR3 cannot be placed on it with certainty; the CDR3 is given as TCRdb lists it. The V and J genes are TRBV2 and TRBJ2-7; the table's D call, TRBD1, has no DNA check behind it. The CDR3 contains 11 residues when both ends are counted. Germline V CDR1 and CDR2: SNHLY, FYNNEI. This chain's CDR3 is CASSEWGQGNF.

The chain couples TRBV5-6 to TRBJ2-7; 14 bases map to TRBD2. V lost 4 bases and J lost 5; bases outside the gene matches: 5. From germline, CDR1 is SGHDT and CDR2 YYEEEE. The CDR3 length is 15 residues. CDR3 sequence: CASSPGTSGSHEQYF. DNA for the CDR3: TGTGCCAGCAGCCCTGGGACTAGCGGGAGCCACGAGCAGTACTTC.

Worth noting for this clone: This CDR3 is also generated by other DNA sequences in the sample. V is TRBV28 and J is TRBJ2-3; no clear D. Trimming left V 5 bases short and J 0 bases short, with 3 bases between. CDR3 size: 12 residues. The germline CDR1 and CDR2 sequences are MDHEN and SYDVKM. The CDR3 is CASSGSTDTQYF. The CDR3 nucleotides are TGTGCCAGCAGTGGTAGCACAGATACGCAGTATTTT. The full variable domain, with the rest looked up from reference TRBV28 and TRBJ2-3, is DVKVTQSSRYLVKRTGEKVFLECVQDMDHENMFWYRQDPGLGLRLIYFSYDVKMKEKGDIPEGYSVSREKKERFSLILESASTNQTSMYLCASSGSTDTQYFGPGTRLTVL.

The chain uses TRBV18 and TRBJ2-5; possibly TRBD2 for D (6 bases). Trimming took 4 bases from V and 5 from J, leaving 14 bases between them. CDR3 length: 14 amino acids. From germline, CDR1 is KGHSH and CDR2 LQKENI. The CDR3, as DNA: TGTGCCAGCTCACAAGGGACTCTTGGGGAGACCCAGTACTTC. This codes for CASSQGTLGETQYF. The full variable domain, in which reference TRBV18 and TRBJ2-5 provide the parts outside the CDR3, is NAGVMQNPRHLVRRRGQEARLRCSPMKGHSHVYWYRQLPEEGLKFMVYLQKENIIDESGMPKERFSAEFPKEGPSILRIQQVVRGDSAAYFCASSQGTLGETQYFGPGTRLLVL.

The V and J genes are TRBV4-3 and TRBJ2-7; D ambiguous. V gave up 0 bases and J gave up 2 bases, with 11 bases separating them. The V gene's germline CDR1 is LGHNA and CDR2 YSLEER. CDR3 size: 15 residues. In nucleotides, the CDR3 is TGCGCCAGCAGCCAAGAGGTAAACGCACCCTACGAGCAGTACTTC. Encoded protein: CASSQEVNAPYEQYF.

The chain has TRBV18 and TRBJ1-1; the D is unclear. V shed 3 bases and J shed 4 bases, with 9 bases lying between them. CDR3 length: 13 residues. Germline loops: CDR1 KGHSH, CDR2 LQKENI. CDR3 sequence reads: CASSPTAGTEAFF. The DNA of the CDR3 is TGTGCCAGCTCACCCACTGCGGGCACTGAAGCTTTCTTT.

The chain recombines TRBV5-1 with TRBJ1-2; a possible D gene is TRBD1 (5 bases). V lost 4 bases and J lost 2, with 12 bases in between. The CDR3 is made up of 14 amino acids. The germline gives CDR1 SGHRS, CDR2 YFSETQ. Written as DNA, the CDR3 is TGCGCCAGCAGCCGGGGCCTCCAAAACTATGGCTACACCTTC. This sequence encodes CASSRGLQNYGYTF.

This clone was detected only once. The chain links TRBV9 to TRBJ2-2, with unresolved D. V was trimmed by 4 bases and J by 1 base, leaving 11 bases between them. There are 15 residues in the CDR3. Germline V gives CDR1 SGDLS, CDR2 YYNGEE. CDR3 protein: CASSRVPGNTGELFF. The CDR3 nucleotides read TGTGCCAGCAGCCGAGTCCCCGGGAACACCGGGGAGCTGTTTTTT.

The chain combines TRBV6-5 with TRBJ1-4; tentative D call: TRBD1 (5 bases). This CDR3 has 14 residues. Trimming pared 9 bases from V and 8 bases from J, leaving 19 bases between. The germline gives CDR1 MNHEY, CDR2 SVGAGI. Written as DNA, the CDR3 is TGTGCCAGTTCTTTAGCAGGGTTTTCAGAAAAACTGTTTTTT. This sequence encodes CASSLAGFSEKLFF.

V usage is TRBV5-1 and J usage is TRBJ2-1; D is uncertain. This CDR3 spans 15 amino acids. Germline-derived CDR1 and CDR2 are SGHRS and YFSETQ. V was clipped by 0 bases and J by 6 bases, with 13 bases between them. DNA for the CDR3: TGCGCCAGCAGCTTGGGGGCAGCCCTGGGCAATGAGCAGTTCTTC. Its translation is CASSLGAALGNEQFF.

CDR3 DNA sequence: TGTGCCAGCAGCTACCGGGACAGGCCTCACTTTAACTATGGCTACACCTTC. It is translated as CASSYRDRPHFNYGYTF. The chain combines TRBV5-6 with TRBJ1-2; TRBD1 agrees at 8 bases. Germline CDR1 reads SGHDT; CDR2 reads YYEEEE. The CDR3 is 17 residues long. With 3 bases clipped from V and 1 base from J, the junction kept 11 bases outside the gene matches.

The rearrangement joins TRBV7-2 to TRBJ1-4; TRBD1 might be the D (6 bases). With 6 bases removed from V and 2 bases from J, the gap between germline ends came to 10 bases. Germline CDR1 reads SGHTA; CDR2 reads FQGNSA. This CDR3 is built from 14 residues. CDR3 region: CASSYRVTNEKLFF. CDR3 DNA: TGTGCCAGCAGTTACAGGGTGACTAATGAAAAACTGTTTTTT.

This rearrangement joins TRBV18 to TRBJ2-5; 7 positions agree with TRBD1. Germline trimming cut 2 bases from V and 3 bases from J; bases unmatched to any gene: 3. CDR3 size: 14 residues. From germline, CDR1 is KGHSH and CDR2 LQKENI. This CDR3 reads CASSPWTGKETQYF. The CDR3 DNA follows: TGTGCCAGCTCACCATGGACAGGAAAAGAGACCCAGTACTTC.

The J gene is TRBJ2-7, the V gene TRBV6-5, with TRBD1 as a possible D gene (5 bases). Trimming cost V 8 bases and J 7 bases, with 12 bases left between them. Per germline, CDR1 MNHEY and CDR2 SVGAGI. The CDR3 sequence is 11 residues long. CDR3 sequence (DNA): TGTGCCAGCCATCAGGGTGGAGAGCAGTACTTC. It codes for CASHQGGEQYF.

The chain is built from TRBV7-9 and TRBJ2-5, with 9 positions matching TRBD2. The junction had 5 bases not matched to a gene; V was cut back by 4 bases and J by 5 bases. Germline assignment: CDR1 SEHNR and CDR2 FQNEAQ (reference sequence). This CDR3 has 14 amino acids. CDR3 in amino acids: CASSSTSGTETQYF. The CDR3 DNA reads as TGTGCCAGCAGCTCGACTAGCGGAACGGAGACCCAGTACTTC. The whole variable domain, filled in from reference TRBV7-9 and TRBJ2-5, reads DTGVSQNPRHKITKRGQNVTFRCDPISEHNRLYWYRQTLGQGPEFLTYFQNEAQLEKSRLLSDRFSAERPKGSFSTLEIQRTEQGDSAMYLCASSSTSGTETQYFGPGTRLLVL.

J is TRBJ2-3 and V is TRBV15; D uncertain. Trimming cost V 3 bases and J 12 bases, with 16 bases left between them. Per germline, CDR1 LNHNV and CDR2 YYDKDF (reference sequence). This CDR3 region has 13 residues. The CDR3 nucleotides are TGTGCCACCAGCAGTGTCACTGCTGGCACACAGTATTTT. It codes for CATSSVTAGTQYF.

CDR3 coding DNA: TGTGCCAGCAGTAAAACTAGCGGGAGTGCAGGGGCCAACGTCCTGACTTTC. Its translation is CASSKTSGSAGANVLTF. The chain has TRBV2 and TRBJ2-6, with TRBD2 matching over 11 bases. The germline V gene encodes CDR1 SNHLY and CDR2 FYNNEI. The ends lost 5 bases at V and 4 bases at J; junction bases unmatched: 7. This CDR3 is built from 17 residues.

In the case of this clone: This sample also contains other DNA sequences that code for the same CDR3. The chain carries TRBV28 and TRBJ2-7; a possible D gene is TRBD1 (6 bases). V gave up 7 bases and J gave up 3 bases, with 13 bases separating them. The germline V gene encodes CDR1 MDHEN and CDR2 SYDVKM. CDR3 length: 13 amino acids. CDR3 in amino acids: CASTRDRNYEQYF. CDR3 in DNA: TGTGCCAGCACGCGAGACAGGAACTACGAGCAGTACTTC.